A selection of T cell receptor beta chains follows, all from one sample in a study of T cell responses to AZD1222 COVID-19 vaccine. Measured with immunoSEQ multiplex PCR; TCRdb has only the in-frame clones, and not every one. The sample lists 140,000 or so clones, roughly nine tenths occurring once. This specimen was peripheral blood, taken 28 days after the second dose of the MenACWY control vaccine. The receptors were gathered from an adult who received the MenACWY meningococcal vaccine as a control. Both conserved end residues are part of each CDR3. Each record gives: CDR3 protein, V gene, J gene.

CDR3: CASSPRTSNNEQFF; V: TRBV6-2/TRBV6-3; J: TRBJ2-1
CDR3: CASSSQAPGQLNEKLFF; V: TRBV5-1; J: TRBJ1-4
CDR3: CASSKGRDRVTDTQYF; V: TRBV2; J: TRBJ2-3
CDR3: CASSQDLTGGNQPQHF; V: TRBV3-1/TRBV3-2; J: TRBJ1-5
CDR3: CASLDSQETQYF; V: TRBV11-1; J: TRBJ2-5
CDR3: CASSLGTLTNTGELFF; V: TRBV11-2; J: TRBJ2-2
CDR3: CASSPYLAGGPFGELFF; V: TRBV28; J: TRBJ2-2
CDR3: CASSAYFSAGELFF; V: TRBV2; J: TRBJ2-2
CDR3: CASSQDAGGPPGEQYF; V: TRBV4-3; J: TRBJ2-7
CDR3: CASRRGETTGELFF; V: TRBV28; J: TRBJ2-2
CDR3: CASSPQGWNSPLHF; V: TRBV11-2; J: TRBJ1-6
CDR3: CASSYSANRFAYEQYF; V: TRBV6-5; J: TRBJ2-7
CDR3: CASRPAGQETQYF; V: TRBV7-2; J: TRBJ2-5
CDR3: CASSRERTAYEQYF; V: TRBV18; J: TRBJ2-7
CDR3: CASSLEQYAPEQFF; V: TRBV11-2; J: TRBJ2-1
CDR3: CASSLTGQGRFYEQYF; V: TRBV5-1; J: TRBJ2-7